This T cell receptor (beta chain) was identified during a study of CD8 T cells in Susac syndrome. General study findings and limits: The CD4+ T cell repertoires, which came from Susac syndrome patients, showed no sign of clonal expansion.

As to this clonotype: Its antigen is not known.

V lost 3 bases to trimming and J lost 3 bases, with 2 bases between them. Per the germline V gene, CDR1 is SGHDN and CDR2 is FVKESK. The CDR3 has 11 amino acids. RNA, at about 0.45 to 1 ug, was reverse transcribed with random hexamers. Amplification of TCR beta CDR3 used immunoSEQ multiplex PCR across 54 Vbeta and 13 Jbeta. Each CDR3 protein gets one entry after TCRdb re-called the immunoSEQ multiplex PCR reads with MiXCR. The sample lists approximately 160,000 distinct CDR3 sequences; about 96% were seen once. Sequencing input: CD4+ T cells from PBMCs. The source of this sequence is a human donor with Susac syndrome. The chain joins TRBV14 to TRBJ1-1; D gene uncertain. The CDR3 DNA is TGTGCCAGCAGCCAGCACACTGAAGCTTTCTTT. Its protein is CASSQHTEAFF.